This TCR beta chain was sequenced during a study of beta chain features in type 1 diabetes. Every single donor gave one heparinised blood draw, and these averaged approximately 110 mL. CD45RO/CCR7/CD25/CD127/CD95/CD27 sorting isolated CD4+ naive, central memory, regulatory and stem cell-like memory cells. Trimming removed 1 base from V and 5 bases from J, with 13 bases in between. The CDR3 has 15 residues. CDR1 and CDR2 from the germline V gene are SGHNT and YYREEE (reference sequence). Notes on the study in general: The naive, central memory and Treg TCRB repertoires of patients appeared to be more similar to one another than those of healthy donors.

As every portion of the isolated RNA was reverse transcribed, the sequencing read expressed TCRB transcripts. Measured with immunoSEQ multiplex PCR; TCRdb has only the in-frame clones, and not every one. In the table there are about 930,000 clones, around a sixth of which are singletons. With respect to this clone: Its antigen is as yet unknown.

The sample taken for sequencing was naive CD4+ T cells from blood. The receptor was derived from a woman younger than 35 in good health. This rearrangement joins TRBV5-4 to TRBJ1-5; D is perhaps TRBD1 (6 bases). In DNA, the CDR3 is TGTGCCAGCAGCTTGTGGGGGCGACCCGATCAGCCCCAGCATTTT. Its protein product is CASSLWGRPDQPQHF.